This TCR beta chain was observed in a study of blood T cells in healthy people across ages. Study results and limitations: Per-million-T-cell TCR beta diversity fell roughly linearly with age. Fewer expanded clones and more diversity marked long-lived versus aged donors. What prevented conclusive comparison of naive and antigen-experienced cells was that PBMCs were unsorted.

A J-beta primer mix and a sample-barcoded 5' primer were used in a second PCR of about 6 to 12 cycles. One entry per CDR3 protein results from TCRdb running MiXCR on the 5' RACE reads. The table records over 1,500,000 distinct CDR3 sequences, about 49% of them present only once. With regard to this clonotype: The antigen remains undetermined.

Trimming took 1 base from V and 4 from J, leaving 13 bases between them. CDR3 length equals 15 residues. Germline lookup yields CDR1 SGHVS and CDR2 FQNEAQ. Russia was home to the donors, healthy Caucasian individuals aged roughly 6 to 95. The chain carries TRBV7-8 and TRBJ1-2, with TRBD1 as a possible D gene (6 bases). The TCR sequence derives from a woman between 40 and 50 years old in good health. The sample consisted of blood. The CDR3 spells CASSLGQEVVYGYTF. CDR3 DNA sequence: TGTGCCAGCAGCTTAGGACAGGAGGTTGTCTATGGCTACACCTTC.